This T cell receptor (beta chain) came from a study of tumor-infiltrating lymphocytes in primary liver carcinoma. The wider study: Those enrolled were patients of both sexes, who were aged 30 to 69 years. Study-wide findings and caveats: Tumor tissue displayed a significantly greater top-250-clone fraction than blood (p = 0.039).

Total RNA (around 500 ng) served as template for TCR beta cDNA synthesis primed by a constant-region primer. Libraries of TCR beta came from three nested multiplex PCR rounds with slightly modified ARM-PCR. Running approximately 10 cycles apiece, the first two PCR rounds relied on TRBV1-TRBV30 forward primers together with a C-beta reverse primer. In TCRdb, the multiplex PCR reads were re-called with MiXCR into one record per CDR3 protein. Of about 210,000 distinct CDR3 sequences listed, almost 65% are singletons. This clonotype was seen repeatedly, ten times or more. The antigen is unknown. The germline gives CDR1 MNHNY, CDR2 SVGAGI (reference sequence). The CDR3 has 16 residues. The trim removed 6 bases at V and 4 bases at J, leaving 11 bases unmatched. For blood RNA, unsorted whole blood served as the source, and germline DNA was extracted too. Preoperatively, peripheral blood was drawn, approximately 4 milliliters in total.

What was sequenced was peripheral blood. The sequence was collected from a woman aged 55-69 years with primary liver carcinoma and hepatitis B virus infection. The V gene is TRBV6-6, the J gene TRBJ1-3; TRBD1 matches 8 bases. DNA for the CDR3: TGTGCCAGCAGGCACGGTCAGGGGGCTTCGGGAAACACCATATATTTT. Protein: CASRHGQGASGNTIYF.